Included here is one TCR beta chain sequence, with context. At one boundary the junction diverges from the germline segment, which might be a read error. The sample carries other DNA sequences with the same CDR3. The CDR3 spans 13 residues. The germline V gene has CDR1 GTSNPN and CDR2 SVGIG (reference sequence). The record originates from a study of OX40 agonist ivuxolimab in advanced cancers. The data were produced by immunoSEQ multiplex PCR, yet TCRdb's version contains in-frame clones alone and is incomplete. Seen here are roughly 97,000 clones, 86% observed once, and the top ten hold more than 5%.

This chain links TRBV30 with TRBJ1-2; no definite D call. The source was CD4+ or CD8+ T cells sorted from blood, collected in a trial of the OX40 agonist ivuxolimab. The clonotype was recovered from an adult with an advanced solid tumor such as melanoma, head and neck, liver or kidney cancer. CDR3 DNA: TGCGCCTGGAGTGTTGGGAATGTCTATGGCTACACCTTC. Protein sequence: CAWSVGNVYGYTF.